The sample holds one count of the clone carrying this T cell receptor (beta chain). The antigen remains undetermined. These data come from a study of PD-1 blockade in classical Hodgkin lymphoma. CDR1 is ENHRY, CDR2 SYGVKD, per germline. The CDR3 is 14 amino acids. V shed 2 bases, J shed 8 bases, and the junction held 8 bases outside the gene matches. Each patient relapsed following autologous stem cell transplantation, and prior brentuximab vedotin exposure differed. Data came from immunoSEQ multiplex PCR; TCRdb stores just in-frame clones and leaves some out. The data show around 36,000 clones, with around 87% seen just once and 9% to 10% held by the top ten. Broader study findings: In CD4+ cells, TCR diversity went up significantly by C4D1, but in CD8+ cells it did not.

The TCR was taken from a human donor with classical Hodgkin lymphoma. The genes are TRBV10-3 and TRBJ1-2; 7 nucleotides align to TRBD1. Sequenced here: peripheral blood mononuclear cells (PBMCs), sampled at baseline. CDR3 amino acids: CAISETTGEEGYTF. The CDR3 nucleotides read TGTGCCATCAGTGAGACTACAGGGGAAGAGGGCTACACCTTC.